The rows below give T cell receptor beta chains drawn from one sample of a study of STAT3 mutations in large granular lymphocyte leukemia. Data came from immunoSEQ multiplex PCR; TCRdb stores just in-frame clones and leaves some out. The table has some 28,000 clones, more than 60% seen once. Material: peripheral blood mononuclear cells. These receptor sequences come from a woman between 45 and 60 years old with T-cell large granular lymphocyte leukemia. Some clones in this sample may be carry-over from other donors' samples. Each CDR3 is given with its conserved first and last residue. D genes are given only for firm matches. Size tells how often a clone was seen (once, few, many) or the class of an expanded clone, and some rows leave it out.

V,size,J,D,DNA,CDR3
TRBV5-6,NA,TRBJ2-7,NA,TGTGCCAGCAGCTTGTTCTCATTGGACAGCTACGAGCAGTACTTC,CASSLFSLDSYEQYF
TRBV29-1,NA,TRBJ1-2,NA,TGCAGCGTCGGACGGGACTATGGCTACACCTTC,CSVGRDYGYTF
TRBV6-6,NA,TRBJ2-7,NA,TGTGCCAGCAGTTACAAGCAGGGATACGAGCAGTACTTC,CASSYKQGYEQYF
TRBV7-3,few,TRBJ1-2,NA,TGTGCCAGCAGCTTAAGGGAGGGCTACACCTTC,CASSLREGYTF
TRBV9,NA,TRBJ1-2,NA,TGTGCCAGCACAGTGTTCGGGAGGGCAAGAAACTATGGCTACACCTTC,CASTVFGRARNYGYTF
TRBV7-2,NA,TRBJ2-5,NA,TGTGCCAGCAGTCAGGGCAGGGGCGTAGAGACCCAGTACTTC,CASSQGRGVETQYF
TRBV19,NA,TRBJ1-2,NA,TGTGCCAGTAGTATACCCGGGACACCTTACTATGGCTACACCTTC,CASSIPGTPYYGYTF
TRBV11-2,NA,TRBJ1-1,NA,TGTGCCAGCAGCCGGCGGACTGGGAACACTGAAGCTTTCTTT,CASSRRTGNTEAFF
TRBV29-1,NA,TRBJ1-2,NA,TGCAGCGTTGCCGGAACGGGGGCGGGGGATGGCTACACCTTC,CSVAGTGAGDGYTF
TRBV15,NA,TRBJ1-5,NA,TGTGCCACCAGCAGAGAAGCCAGCCCCTTAGTTCCCCAGCATTTT,CATSREASPLVPQHF
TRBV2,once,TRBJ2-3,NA,TGTGCCAGCAGTGGGTTATTAGCGGTGGTAGATACGCAGTATTTT,CASSGLLAVVDTQYF
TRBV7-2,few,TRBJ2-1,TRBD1,TGTGCCAGCACCATAGACAGGGATCACAATGAGCAGTTCTTC,CASTIDRDHNEQFF
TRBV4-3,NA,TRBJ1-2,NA,TGCGCCAGCAGCCAAGGAAAAGCGGGCTTCTATGGCTACACCTTC,CASSQGKAGFYGYTF
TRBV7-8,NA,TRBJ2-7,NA,TGTGCCAGCAGCTTACGGGCCAGGGTCGAGACCTACGAGCAGTACTTC,CASSLRARVETYEQYF
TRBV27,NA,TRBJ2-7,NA,TGTGCCACCATGTCAAACAGGGCCTACGAGCAGTACTTC,CATMSNRAYEQYF
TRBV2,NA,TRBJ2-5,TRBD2,TGTGCCAGCAGTGGGGGACTAGCGGGAGTTGTGGGGGAGACCCAGTACTTC,CASSGGLAGVVGETQYF
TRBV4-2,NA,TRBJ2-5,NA,TGTGCCAGCAGCCTGGTTGGGAGTGCCCAAGAGACCCAGTACTTC,CASSLVGSAQETQYF
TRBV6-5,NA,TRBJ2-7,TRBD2,TGTGCCAGCAGGTTTGGACTAGCGGGCGAGCAGTACTTC,CASRFGLAGEQYF
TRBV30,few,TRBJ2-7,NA,TGTGCCTGGAGTCCGAGTGTTACCTACGAGCAGTACTTC,CAWSPSVTYEQYF
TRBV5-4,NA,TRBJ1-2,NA,TGTGCCAGCAGCTCGGGACATGTCTATGGCTACACCTTC,CASSSGHVYGYTF
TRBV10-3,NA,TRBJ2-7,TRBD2,TGTGCCACATCAACGGGACTAGGCGTCGGCGAGCAGTACTTC,CATSTGLGVGEQYF
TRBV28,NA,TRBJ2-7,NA,TGTGCCAGCAGTTCCCCTAAGCGGGCCCTCTCCTACGAGCAGTACTTC,CASSSPKRALSYEQYF
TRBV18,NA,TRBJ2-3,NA,TGTGCCAGCTCACCAGTCCCGGGACCACCAAGCACAGATACGCAGTATTTT,CASSPVPGPPSTDTQYF
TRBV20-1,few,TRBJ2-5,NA,TGCAGTGCTAGTCGGGCTAGTGCCCGGTACTTC,CSASRASARYF
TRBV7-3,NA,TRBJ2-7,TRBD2,TGTGCCAGCAGCTTAGGACTAGCGGGGGTTTACGAGCAGTACTTC,CASSLGLAGVYEQYF
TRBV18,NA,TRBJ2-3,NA,TGTGCCAGCTCAACCGCAGGGGATACGCAGTATTTT,CASSTAGDTQYF
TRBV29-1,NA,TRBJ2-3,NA,TGCAGCGTTGGGGGGAAAGGAGATACGCAGTATTTT,CSVGGKGDTQYF
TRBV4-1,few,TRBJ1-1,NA,TGCGCCAGCAGCCAGACACTGATTACGGGACGGGAAGCTTTCTTT,CASSQTLITGREAFF
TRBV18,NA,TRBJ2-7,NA,TGTGCCAGCTCACAGCCCGGGACGAGGGGCGAGCAGTACTTC,CASSQPGTRGEQYF
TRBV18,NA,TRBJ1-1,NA,TGTGCCAGCTCACCCGAACAGCTAAACACTGAAGCTTTCTTT,CASSPEQLNTEAFF
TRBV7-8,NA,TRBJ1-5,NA,TGTGCCAGCAGCTCTGCGAGCGGGATCAGGAATCAGCCCCAGCATTTT,CASSSASGIRNQPQHF
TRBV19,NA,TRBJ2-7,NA,TGTGCCAGCTCCCAGGGCCCGTACGAGCAGTACTTC,CASSQGPYEQYF
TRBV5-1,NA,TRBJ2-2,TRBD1,TGCGCCAGCAGCAGGACAGGGACCGGGGAGCTGTTTTTT,CASSRTGTGELFF
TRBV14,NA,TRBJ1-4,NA,TGTGCCAGCAGCCCCCAGAGGGGTAGGAATGAAAAACTGTTTTTT,CASSPQRGRNEKLFF
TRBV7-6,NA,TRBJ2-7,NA,TGTGCCAGCAGCTTACTCGAGAGCGGAGGAGGGCAGTACTTC,CASSLLESGGGQYF
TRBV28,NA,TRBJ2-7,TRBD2,TGTGCCAGCAGTTTATGGAAAATGGGGACTAGCGGGAGAGTTGTGCAGTACTTC,CASSLWKMGTSGRVVQYF
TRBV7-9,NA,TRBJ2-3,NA,TGTGCCAGCAGCTACCTTCTGGACGTCACCAGCACAGATACGCAGTATTTT,CASSYLLDVTSTDTQYF
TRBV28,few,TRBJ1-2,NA,TGTGCCAGCAGTTTAGGAACAGGCGCCTATGGCTACACCTTC,CASSLGTGAYGYTF
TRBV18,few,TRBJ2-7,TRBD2,TGTGCCAGCTCACCGACGACTAGCGGCTACGAGCAGTACTTC,CASSPTTSGYEQYF
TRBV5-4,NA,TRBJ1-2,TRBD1,TGTGCCAGCAGCCCGGGACAGGACTATGGCTACACCTTC,CASSPGQDYGYTF
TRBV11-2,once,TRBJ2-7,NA,TGTGCCAGCAGCAATAGGTGGGGCAGGGTCTTTAAAGTAGAGCAGTACTTC,CASSNRWGRVFKVEQYF
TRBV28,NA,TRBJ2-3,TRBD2,TGTGCCAGCAGTTCAGACCTCGGACTAGCGGACACAGATACGCAGTATTTT,CASSSDLGLADTDTQYF
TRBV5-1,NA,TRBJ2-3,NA,TGCGCCAGCAGCCCGGGACCGTCTCAAACAGATACGCAGTATTTT,CASSPGPSQTDTQYF
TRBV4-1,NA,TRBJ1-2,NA,TGCGCCAGCAGCCCCGGGACATTGGAATGGTACACCTTC,CASSPGTLEWYTF
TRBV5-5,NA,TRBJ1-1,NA,TGTGCCAGCAGCTTGGAGGTGGGCCGGGGCACTGAAGCTTTCTTT,CASSLEVGRGTEAFF